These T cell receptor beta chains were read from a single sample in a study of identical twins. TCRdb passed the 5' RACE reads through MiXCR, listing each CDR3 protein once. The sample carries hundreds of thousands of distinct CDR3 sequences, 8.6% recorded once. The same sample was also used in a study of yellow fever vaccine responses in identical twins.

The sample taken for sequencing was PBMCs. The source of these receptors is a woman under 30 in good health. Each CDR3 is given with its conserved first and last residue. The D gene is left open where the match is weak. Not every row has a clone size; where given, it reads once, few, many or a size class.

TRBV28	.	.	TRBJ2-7	TGTGCCAGCAGACTGAGAGGTAGGGTTGGTGAGCAGTACTTC	CASRLRGRVGEQYF
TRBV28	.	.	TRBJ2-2	TGTGCCAGCAGAGGGGGGTTAGCCGGGGAGCTGTTTTTT	CASRGGLAGELFF
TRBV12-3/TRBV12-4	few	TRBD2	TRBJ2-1	TGTGCCAGCAGTTTAGGACTAGCGGGGGCCCTCGACGAGCAGTTCTTC	CASSLGLAGALDEQFF
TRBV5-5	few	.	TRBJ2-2	TGTGCCAGCACTCGGGAGCAAACCGGGGAGCTGTTTTTT	CASTREQTGELFF
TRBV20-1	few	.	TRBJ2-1	TGCAGTGCTGTCACAGGGAGCTCCTACAATGAGCAGTTCTTC	CSAVTGSSYNEQFF
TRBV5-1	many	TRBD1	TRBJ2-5	TGCGCCAGCAGCTCGACAGGGATACAAGAGACCCAGTACTTC	CASSSTGIQETQYF
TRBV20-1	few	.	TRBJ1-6	TGCAGTGCTAGACAACTCGATAATTCACCCCTCCACTTT	CSARQLDNSPLHF
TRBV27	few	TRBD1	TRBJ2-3	TGTGCCAGCAGTTTCCGGGACAGCTTGATCACAGATACGCAGTATTTT	CASSFRDSLITDTQYF
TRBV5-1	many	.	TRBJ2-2	TGCGCCAGCAGCTCCAGGGGCTTCGAGTTCACCGGGGAGCTGTTTTTT	CASSSRGFEFTGELFF
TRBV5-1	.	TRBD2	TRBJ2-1	TGCGCCAGCTCGGGGGGGGAGGGCCGCTACAATGAGCAGTTCTTC	CASSGGEGRYNEQFF
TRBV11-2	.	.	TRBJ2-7	TGTGCCAGCAGCTCCCTCGACAACAAAGCCTACGAGCAGTACTTC	CASSSLDNKAYEQYF
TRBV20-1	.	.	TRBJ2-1	TGCAGTGCTAGAGATCAAAGAGAGCAGTTCTTC	CSARDQREQFF
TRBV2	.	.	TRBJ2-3	TGTGCCAGCCTATCGCCCGAGTGGGGGCACCAAGATACGCAGTATTTT	CASLSPEWGHQDTQYF
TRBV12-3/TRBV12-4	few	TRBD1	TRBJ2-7	TGTGCCAGCAGTCCTTCCCGGACAGGGTTCCACTACGAGCAGTACTTC	CASSPSRTGFHYEQYF
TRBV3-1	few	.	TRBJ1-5	TGTGCCAGCAGCCAAGAGCTGGCTACTAGGCCCCAGCATTTT	CASSQELATRPQHF
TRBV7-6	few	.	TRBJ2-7	TGTGCCAGCAGCTTAGGTCTACTAGGCGAGGTGCAGTACTTC	CASSLGLLGEVQYF
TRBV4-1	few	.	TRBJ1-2	TGCGCCAGCAGCCAAGTATCAACAGGGAACTATGGCTACACCTTC	CASSQVSTGNYGYTF
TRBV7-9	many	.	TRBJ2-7	TGTGCCAGCAGCTTAGAGATAAACGAGCAGTACTTC	CASSLEINEQYF
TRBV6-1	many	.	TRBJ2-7	TGTGCCAGCAGGGTCCGGGACGGACTATCCTACGAGCAGTACTTC	CASRVRDGLSYEQYF
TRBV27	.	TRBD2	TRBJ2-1	TGTGCCAGCAGTTCGACTCATACCGCGGGAGTTGGGTACAATGAGCAGTTCTTC	CASSSTHTAGVGYNEQFF
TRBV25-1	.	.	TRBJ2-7	TGTGCCAGCAGTGAAACAGGGATCCACGAGCAGTACTTC	CASSETGIHEQYF
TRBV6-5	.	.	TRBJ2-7	TGTGCCAGCAGTTACCTTCACCGTGGACAGAAGGGGGAGAGGGAGCAGTACTTC	CASSYLHRGQKGEREQYF
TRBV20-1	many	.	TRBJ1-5	TGCAGTGCTACACATAGCAATCAGCCCCAGCATTTT	CSATHSNQPQHF
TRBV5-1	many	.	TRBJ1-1	TGCGCCAGCGGCCCCAGTGGGACTTGGAACACTGAAGCTTTCTTT	CASGPSGTWNTEAFF
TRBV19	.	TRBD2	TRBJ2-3	TGTGCCAGTTTAGGGACTAGCGGTACTACGCAGTATTTT	CASLGTSGTTQYF
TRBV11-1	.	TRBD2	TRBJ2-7	TGTGCCAGCAGCTTAATGCTAGCGGCCTACGAGCAGTACTTC	CASSLMLAAYEQYF
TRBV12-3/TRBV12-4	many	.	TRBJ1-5	TGTGCCAGCAGCCGGGACTTTTTGACCCAGCATTTT	CASSRDFLTQHF
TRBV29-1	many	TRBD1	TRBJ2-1	TGCAGCGTTTTGGGTTGGACAGGGTCCTACAATGAGCAGTTCTTC	CSVLGWTGSYNEQFF
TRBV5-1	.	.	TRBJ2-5	TGCGCCAGCAGCCCAGGGATCCAGGGCGGAGAGACCCAGTACTTC	CASSPGIQGGETQYF
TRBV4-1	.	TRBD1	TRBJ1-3	TGCGCCAGCAGCCAACCTCCGGGACAGATCTCTGGAAACACCATATATTTT	CASSQPPGQISGNTIYF
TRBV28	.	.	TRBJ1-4	TGTGCCAGCAGTTCGACCGGCTGGACTAATGAAAAACTGTTTTTT	CASSSTGWTNEKLFF
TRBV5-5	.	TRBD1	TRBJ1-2	TGTGCCAGCAGCTTGCCAGGGGGAGGGAACTATGGCTACACCTTC	CASSLPGGGNYGYTF
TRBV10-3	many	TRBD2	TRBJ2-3	TGTGCCATCAGTGAGCCTCGGGGGAGGACTAGCGGAACAGATACGCAGTATTTT	CAISEPRGRTSGTDTQYF
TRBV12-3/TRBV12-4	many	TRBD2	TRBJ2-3	TGTGCCAGCAGTTTCGCGGGGGGATTGACAGATACGCAGTATTTT	CASSFAGGLTDTQYF
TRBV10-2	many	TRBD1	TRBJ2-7	TGCGCCACAATAGACAGGGCGGGCGAGCAGTACTTC	CATIDRAGEQYF
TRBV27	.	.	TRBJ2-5	TGTGCCAGCAGTTTGTCGGTAGCCCTGTACCAAGAGACCCAGTACTTC	CASSLSVALYQETQYF
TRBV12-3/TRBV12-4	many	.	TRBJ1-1	TGTGCCAGCAGTTCCTCCTTCGGAACTGAAGCTTTCTTT	CASSSSFGTEAFF
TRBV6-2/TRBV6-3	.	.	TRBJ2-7	TGTGCCAGCAGTTATGGACAGAGTTTACGAGAACAGTACTTC	CASSYGQSLREQYF
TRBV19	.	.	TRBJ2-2	TGTGCCAGTAGTAGTGGACAACCAGGGGGGGAGCTGTTTTTT	CASSSGQPGGELFF
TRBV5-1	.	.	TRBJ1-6	TGCGCCAGCAGCTTGGAAGGTGGGAGTTATAATTCACCCCTCCACTTT	CASSLEGGSYNSPLHF
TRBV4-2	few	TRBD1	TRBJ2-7	TGTGCCAGCAGCCAAGTGGGACAGGGGATGGTCCACGAGCAGTACTTC	CASSQVGQGMVHEQYF
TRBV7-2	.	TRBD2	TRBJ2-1	TGTGCCAGCAGCTTAGCACTAGCGGGAGGGGGGGAGTGGTTCTTC	CASSLALAGGGEWFF